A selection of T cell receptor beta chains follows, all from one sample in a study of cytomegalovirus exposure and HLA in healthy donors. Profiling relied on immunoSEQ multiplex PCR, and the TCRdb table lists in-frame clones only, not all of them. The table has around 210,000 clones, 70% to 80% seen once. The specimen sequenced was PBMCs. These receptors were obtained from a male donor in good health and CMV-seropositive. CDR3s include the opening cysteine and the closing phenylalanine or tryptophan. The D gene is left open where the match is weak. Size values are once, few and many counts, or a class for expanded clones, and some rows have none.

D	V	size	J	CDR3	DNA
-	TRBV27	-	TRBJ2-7	CASSTLGSKTYEQYF	TGTGCCAGCAGTACCCTGGGGAGCAAAACCTACGAGCAGTACTTC
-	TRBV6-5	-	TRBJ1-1	CASRVGGLPQREAFF	TGTGCCAGCAGGGTGGGAGGACTACCACAACGTGAAGCTTTCTTT
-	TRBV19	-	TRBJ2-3	CASSITSRDTQYF	TGTGCCAGTAGTATCACTAGCCGCGATACGCAGTATTTT
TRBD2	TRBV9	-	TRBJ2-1	CASSVSSGTYNEQFF	TGTGCCAGCAGCGTAAGTAGCGGGACCTACAATGAGCAGTTCTTC
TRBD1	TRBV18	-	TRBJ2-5	CASSPLAGTEETQYF	TGTGCCAGCTCACCACTGGCTGGGACAGAAGAGACCCAGTACTTC
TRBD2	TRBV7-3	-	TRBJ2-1	CASSLSGGSLNEQFF	TGTGCCAGCAGTCTTAGCGGGGGGTCTCTCAATGAGCAGTTCTTC
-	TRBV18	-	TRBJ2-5	CASSADWSIRETQYF	TGTGCCAGCTCCGCGGACTGGTCTATCCGGGAGACCCAGTACTTC
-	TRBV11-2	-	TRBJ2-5	CASVPGPSSGEQYF	TGTGCCAGCGTGCCGGGGCCCTCCTCGGGGGAGCAGTACTTC
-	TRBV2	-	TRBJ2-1	CASSGGHGPYNEQFF	TGTGCCAGCAGTGGTGGACATGGTCCCTACAATGAGCAGTTCTTC
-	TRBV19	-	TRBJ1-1	CASSIGWTEEAFF	TGTGCCAGTAGTATAGGTTGGACAGAAGAAGCTTTCTTT
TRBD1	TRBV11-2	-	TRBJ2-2	CASSLALQGTGELFF	TGTGCCAGCAGCTTAGCCCTACAGGGGACCGGGGAGCTGTTTTTT
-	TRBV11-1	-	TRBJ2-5	CASSLVEGHRQETQYF	TGTGCCAGCAGCCTGGTCGAAGGACACCGCCAAGAGACCCAGTACTTC
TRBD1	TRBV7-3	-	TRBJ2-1	CASSPRTGSNEQFF	TGTGCCAGCAGCCCGCGGACAGGCAGCAATGAGCAGTTCTTC
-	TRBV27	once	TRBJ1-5	CASSRSRENQPQHF	TGTGCCAGCAGCCGTTCCCGGGAGAATCAGCCCCAGCATTTT
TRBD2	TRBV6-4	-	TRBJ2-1	CASSDPSGGYNEQFF	TGTGCCAGCAGTGACCCGAGCGGGGGCTACAATGAGCAGTTCTTC
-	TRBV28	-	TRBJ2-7	CASSYYSGSSYEQYF	TGTGCCAGCAGTTATTATAGCGGCAGCTCCTACGAGCAGTACTTC
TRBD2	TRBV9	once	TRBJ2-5	CASSVLAGKGETQYF	TGTGCCAGCAGCGTGCTAGCGGGTAAGGGAGAGACCCAGTACTTC
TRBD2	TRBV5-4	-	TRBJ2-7	CASSARGLYYEQYF	TGTGCCAGCAGCGCCCGGGGACTATACTACGAGCAGTACTTC
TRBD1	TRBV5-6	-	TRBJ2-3	CASRSDRGRADTQYF	TGTGCCAGCAGATCGGACAGGGGCCGGGCAGATACGCAGTATTTT
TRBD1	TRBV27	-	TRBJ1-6	CASSLGTVYSPLHF	TGTGCCAGCAGTCTCGGGACAGTTTATTCACCCCTCCACTTT
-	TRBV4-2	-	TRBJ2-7	CASSRGQTYEQYF	TGTGCCAGCAGCCGCGGACAGACCTACGAGCAGTACTTC
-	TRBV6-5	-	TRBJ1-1	CASDPAGALGTEAFF	TGTGCCAGCGACCCGGCGGGGGCCCTAGGCACTGAAGCTTTCTTT
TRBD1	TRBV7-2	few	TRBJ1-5	CASSSGTGPGHQPQHF	TGTGCCAGCAGCTCCGGGACAGGGCCAGGTCATCAGCCCCAGCATTTT
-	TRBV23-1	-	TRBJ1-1	CASTINSQGDAEAFF	TGCGCCAGCACCATAAATTCCCAGGGTGACGCTGAAGCTTTCTTT
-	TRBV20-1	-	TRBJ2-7	CSARSLEQYF	TGCAGTGCTAGATCCCTCGAGCAGTACTTC
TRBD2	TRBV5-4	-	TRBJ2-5	CASSLRTSGKSETQYF	TGTGCCAGCAGCTTACGGACTAGCGGGAAAAGTGAGACCCAGTACTTC
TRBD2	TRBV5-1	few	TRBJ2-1	CASSLNPAGDYNEQFF	TGCGCCAGCAGCTTGAATCCAGCGGGGGACTACAATGAGCAGTTCTTC
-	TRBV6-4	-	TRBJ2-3	CASRKSPSTDTQYF	TGTGCCAGCAGAAAGAGTCCTAGCACAGATACGCAGTATTTT
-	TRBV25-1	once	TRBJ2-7	CASSTGSSYEQYF	TGTGCCAGCAGTACAGGGAGCTCCTACGAGCAGTACTTC
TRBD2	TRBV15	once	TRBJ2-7	CATSSAGGPGEQYF	TGTGCCACCAGCTCAGCGGGAGGGCCTGGCGAGCAGTACTTC
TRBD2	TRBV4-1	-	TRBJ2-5	CASSQESSGPETQYF	TGCGCCAGCAGCCAAGAATCTAGCGGGCCAGAGACCCAGTACTTC
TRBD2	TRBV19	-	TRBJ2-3	CASSGLAGDGDTDTQYF	TGTGCCAGTAGCGGACTAGCGGGAGATGGAGACACAGATACGCAGTATTTT
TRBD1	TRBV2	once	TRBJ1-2	CASSEFMAGGRAGYGYTF	TGTGCCAGCAGTGAATTTATGGCAGGGGGAAGGGCTGGATATGGCTACACCTTC
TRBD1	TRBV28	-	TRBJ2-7	CASSPGGYEQYF	TGTGCCAGCAGTCCAGGGGGCTACGAGCAGTACTTC
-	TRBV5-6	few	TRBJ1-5	CASSLVGHDQPQHF	TGTGCCAGCAGCTTGGTCGGACACGATCAGCCCCAGCATTTT
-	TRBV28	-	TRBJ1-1	CASLGNFMNTEAFF	TGTGCCAGCCTCGGGAATTTCATGAACACTGAAGCTTTCTTT
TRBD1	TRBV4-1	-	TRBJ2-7	CASSQETGGPTYEQYF	TGCGCCAGCAGCCAAGAAACAGGGGGACCAACCTACGAGCAGTACTTC
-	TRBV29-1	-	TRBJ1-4	CSVLNRVGEKLFF	TGCAGCGTACTAAACAGGGTAGGGGAAAAACTGTTTTTT
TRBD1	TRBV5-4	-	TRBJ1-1	CASSFSGDRGTEAFF	TGTGCCAGCAGCTTCAGTGGTGACAGGGGCACTGAAGCTTTCTTT
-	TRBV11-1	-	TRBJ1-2	CASSLQGGYGYTF	TGTGCCAGCAGCTTACAAGGGGGCTATGGCTACACCTTC
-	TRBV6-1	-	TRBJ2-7	CAGQRGSSYEQYF	TGTGCCGGCCAAAGGGGAAGCTCCTACGAGCAGTACTTC
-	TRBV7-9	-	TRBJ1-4	CASSHPGVSEKLFF	TGTGCCAGCAGCCATCCAGGGGTTTCTGAAAAACTGTTTTTT
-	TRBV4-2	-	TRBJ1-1	CASSQVPTGKNTEAFF	TGTGCCAGCAGCCAAGTGCCGACAGGAAAGAACACTGAAGCTTTCTTT
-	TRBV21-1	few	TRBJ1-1	CASSKVAGENTEAFF	TGTGCCAGCAGCAAGGTGGCAGGGGAGAACACTGAAGCTTTCTTT
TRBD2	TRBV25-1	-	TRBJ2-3	CASSEWRGGPTDTQYF	TGTGCCAGCAGTGAATGGCGGGGGGGCCCCACAGATACGCAGTATTTT
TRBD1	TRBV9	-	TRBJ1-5	CASSVGTGDSNQPQHF	TGTGCCAGCAGCGTAGGTACAGGGGATAGCAATCAGCCCCAGCATTTT
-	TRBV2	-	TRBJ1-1	CASRLGGTEAFF	TGTGCCAGCAGATTAGGGGGCACTGAAGCTTTCTTT
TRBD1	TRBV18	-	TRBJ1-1	CASSPPGQGVYRDEAFF	TGTGCCAGCTCACCACCGGGACAGGGGGTTTATCGTGATGAAGCTTTCTTT
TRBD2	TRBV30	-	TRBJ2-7	CAWNQAGVSEQYF	TGTGCCTGGAACCAAGCGGGAGTAAGCGAGCAGTACTTC
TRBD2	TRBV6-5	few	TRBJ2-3	CASSYSGRALTDTQYF	TGTGCCAGCAGTTATAGCGGGAGGGCCCTCACAGATACGCAGTATTTT
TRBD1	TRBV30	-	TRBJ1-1	CAWNRGSTEAFF	TGTGCCTGGAACAGGGGAAGCACTGAAGCTTTCTTT
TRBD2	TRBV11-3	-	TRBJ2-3	CASSAASGGGSTTQYF	TGTGCCAGCAGCGCCGCTAGCGGGGGAGGCTCGACGACGCAGTATTTT
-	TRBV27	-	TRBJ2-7	CASSVAHEQYF	TGTGCCTCCTCAGTAGCCCACGAGCAGTACTTC
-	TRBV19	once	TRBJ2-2	CASNPVGVANTGELFF	TGTGCCAGTAATCCGGTCGGGGTCGCGAACACCGGGGAGCTGTTTTTT
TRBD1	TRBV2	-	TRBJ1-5	CASNRDRGFGQPQHF	TGTGCCAGTAACCGGGACAGGGGATTCGGTCAGCCCCAGCATTTT
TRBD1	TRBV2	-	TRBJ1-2	CASSATGVGYTF	TGTGCCAGCAGTGCGACAGGGGTGGGCTACACCTTC
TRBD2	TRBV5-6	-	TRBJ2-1	CASSPYSGEKGEQFF	TGTGCCAGCAGCCCCTATAGCGGGGAAAAGGGTGAGCAGTTCTTC
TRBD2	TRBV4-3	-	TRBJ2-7	CASSQDGGREEQYF	TGCGCCAGCAGCCAAGATGGAGGGAGGGAGGAGCAGTACTTC
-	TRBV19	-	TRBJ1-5	CASRRLQGNRQPQHF	TGTGCCAGTAGGCGACTTCAGGGGAACAGGCAGCCCCAGCATTTT
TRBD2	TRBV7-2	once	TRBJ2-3	CASSSQARGGATDTQYF	TGTGCCAGCAGCTCTCAAGCCCGCGGGGGGGCAACAGATACGCAGTATTTT